This T cell receptor (beta chain) was recorded in a study of OX40 agonist ivuxolimab in advanced cancers. Study-level background: Ivuxolimab, which targeted the costimulatory receptor OX40 (CD134), was an agonistic, fully human IgG2 monoclonal antibody. Intravenous ivuxolimab was administered to patients every 2 weeks at six dose levels: 0.01, 0.1, 0.3, 1.5, 3 and 10 mg/kg. Of the roughly 52 dose-escalation patients, hepatocellular carcinoma was present in around 20, melanoma in approximately 15, renal cell carcinoma in 9 and head and neck cancer in 9. In the dose-escalation cohort, 70% to 85% of patients were male, and the mean age was approximately 60 years, with a range of about 20 to 79. Patients were allowed to have had prior anti-PD-1, anti-PD-L1 or anti-CTLA-4 therapy, and 30% to 40% of the dose-escalation patients had been treated with checkpoint inhibitors. Partial responses occurred in three dose-escalation patients, of whom one had hepatocellular carcinoma and two had cutaneous melanoma. The purpose of peripheral TCRbeta sequencing was to test whether ivuxolimab changed TCR sequence diversity and led to clonal T-cell expansion. The paper covers the monotherapy dose-escalation part of the phase I ivuxolimab trial, which included N = 52 patients.

Patients with autoimmune disease history or receiving systemic immunosuppression were excluded from the trial. Peripheral blood for TCR sequencing was collected from all dose cohorts at baseline, on cycle 4 day 1, and on cycle 7 day 1. Samples were obtained from an open-label, multicenter, first-in-human phase I dose-escalation trial of ivuxolimab. Adults with locally advanced or metastatic head and neck squamous cell, hepatocellular, melanoma or renal cell carcinoma were enrolled in the trial. Before TCR sequencing, CD4+ T cells and CD8+ T cells were sorted from peripheral blood as separate populations. In regard to this clone: Its binding antigen is unknown. Base qualities are not at hand, and no much larger clone is one base apart.

Genomic DNA was isolated from the sorted cells so that the TCRbeta CDR3 region could be sequenced. The immunoSEQ Assay was used for sequencing of TCRbeta CDR3 regions. TCRdb retrieved this table from immuneACCESS and kept in-frame rearrangements only. Not all clones are present; in checked studies, unresolved V genes account for under half, and no reason is known for the remainder. The sample contains 35,000 to 50,000 clones, 88% of them found a single time. 1.1% of the sample is taken by the ten largest. The study at large found these results: After ivuxolimab, CD8+ T cells had more expanded clones than CD4+ T cells on average. Which antigens the clonally expanded peripheral T cells were specific for was not determined. Low levels of normalized T-cell clonal expansion were also seen in some nonresponding patients. In the 0.1-3.0 mg/kg groups, partial responders were among the patients with the lowest normalized peripheral clonal expansion, particularly in CD8+ T cells. At doses from 0.1 to 3.0 mg/kg, clonal expansion was seen in both CD4+ and CD8+ blood T cells between baseline and week 6.

For CDR1 and CDR2, the germline V gene lists KGHSH and LQKENI. Ends trimmed: V by 6 bases, J by 5 bases; bases unmatched to a gene: 6. The CDR3 contains 14 residues, cysteine and phenylalanine counted. Here the CDR3 DNA is all that survives: 42 bases in frame from base 1. The origin of this receptor is an adult with an advanced solid tumor such as melanoma, head and neck, liver or kidney cancer. Sequences were derived from CD4+ or CD8+ T cells sorted from blood, sampled in a trial of the OX40 agonist ivuxolimab. The V and J genes are TRBV18 and TRBJ2-7, with 11 middle bases fitting TRBD2. The DNA sequence is given as TGTGCCAGCTCCCTTAGCGGGAGGGCAAACGAGCAGTACTTC. Translated, this gives CASSLSGRANEQYF.